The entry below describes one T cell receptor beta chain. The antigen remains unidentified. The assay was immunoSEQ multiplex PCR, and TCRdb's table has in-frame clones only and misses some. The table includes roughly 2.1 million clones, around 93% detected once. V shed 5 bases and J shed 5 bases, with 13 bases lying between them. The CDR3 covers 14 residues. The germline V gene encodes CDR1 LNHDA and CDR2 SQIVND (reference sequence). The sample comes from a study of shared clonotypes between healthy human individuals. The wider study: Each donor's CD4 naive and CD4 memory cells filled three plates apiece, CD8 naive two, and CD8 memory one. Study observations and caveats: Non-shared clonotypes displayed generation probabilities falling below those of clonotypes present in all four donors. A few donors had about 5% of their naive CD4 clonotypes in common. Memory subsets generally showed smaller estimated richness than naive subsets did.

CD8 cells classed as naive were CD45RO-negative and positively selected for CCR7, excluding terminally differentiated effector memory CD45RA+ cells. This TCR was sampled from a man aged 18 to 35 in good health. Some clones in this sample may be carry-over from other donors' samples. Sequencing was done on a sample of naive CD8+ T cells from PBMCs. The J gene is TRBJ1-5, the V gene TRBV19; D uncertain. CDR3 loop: CASSRPGRDQPQHF. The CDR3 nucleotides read TGTGCCAGTAGTCGTCCGGGGAGGGATCAGCCCCAGCATTTT.